This record concerns one T cell receptor beta chain sequence. This CDR3 has 18 residues. The data derive from a study of blood T cell repertoires in COVID-19. In the study overall: Collection of acute and convalescent COVID-19 samples took place in the United States, Italy and Spain.

Original processing notes: Estimation of nucleated cell counts was performed using reference gene primer amplification. Assay: immunoSEQ multiplex PCR; the TCRdb copy retains only in-frame clones and omits some. D and trimming were read from the DNA, whereas the V and J calls and clone size are those reported in that table. The data hold 45,000 to 60,000 clones, with 90% to 95% observed a single time. This TCR was recovered from a man aged 50-60 years with acute or convalescent COVID-19. Sequencing was carried out using peripheral blood. The genes are TRBV21-1 and TRBJ2-7; the table's D call TRBD2 went unverified against the DNA. TRBV21-1 is annotated as a pseudogene. CDR3 in DNA: TGTGCCAGCAGCGTAAGACCGGGACTAGTTGATTTCGGGTACGAGCAGTACTTC. Translating gives CASSVRPGLVDFGYEQYF.